What follows are 30 T cell receptor beta chains derived from one specimen sequenced in a study of vaccination and CD4 T cells after COVID-19. Each CDR3 protein gets one entry after TCRdb re-called the PCR reads with MiXCR. The sample contains about 18,000 distinct CDR3 sequences, around 62% of which appear only once. Source: CD4+ T cells from blood, taken before SARS-CoV-2 vaccination. The origin of the receptors is a human donor who had recovered from COVID-19.

The rearrangement links TRBV20-1 to TRBJ2-3; D perhaps matches TRBD1 (6 bases). The CDR3 runs to 13 residues. V was cut by 1 base and J by 3 bases, with 8 bases left in between. From germline, CDR1 is DFQATT and CDR2 SNEGSKA (reference sequence). CDR3 amino acids: CSARGTETDTQYF. The CDR3 bases are TGCAGTGCTAGAGGGACAGAGACAGATACGCAGTATTTT.

This chain connects TRBV20-1 to TRBJ2-3; 12 nucleotides match TRBD2. The CDR3 extends over 16 amino acids. V lost 5 bases and J lost 4; bases outside the gene matches: 10. Per the germline V gene, CDR1 is DFQATT and CDR2 is SNEGSKA (reference sequence). The CDR3 DNA reads as TGCAGTGCTGAATCCCTAGCGGGAGGGTGGGCAGATACGCAGTATTTT. This gives the protein CSAESLAGGWADTQYF.

The CDR3 coding sequence is TGTGCCAGCAGACCCAGGGCCCGCGAGCAGTACTTC. Amino acid sequence: CASRPRAREQYF. The chain carries TRBV2 and TRBJ2-7, with D perhaps TRBD1 (5 bases). The CDR3 has 12 residues. CDR1 SNHLY and CDR2 FYNNEI come from the germline V gene. V was shortened by 6 bases and J by 6 bases, with 12 bases between the two germline ends. Based on the CDR3 plus reference TRBV2 and TRBJ2-7, the full variable domain is EPEVTQTPSHQVTQMGQEVILRCVPISNHLYFYWYRQILGQKVEFLVSFYNNEISEKSEIFDDQFSVERPDGSNFTLKIRSTKLEDSAMYFCASRPRAREQYFGPGTRLTVT.

This clonotype was recorded a few times. The gene calls are TRBV20-1 and TRBJ2-2; TRBD2 matches 7 bases. V was clipped by 3 bases and J by 7 bases; unmatched bases: 8. CDR3 length: 14 amino acids. Per the germline V gene, CDR1 is DFQATT and CDR2 is SNEGSKA (reference sequence). CDR3 bases: TGCAGTGCTAGCAATGCGGGAGAAAACGGGGAGCTGTTTTTT. Translated, it gives CSASNAGENGELFF.

The V and J genes are TRBV6-1 and TRBJ1-3, with 7 bases that match TRBD1. This CDR3 contains 15 residues. Germline V lookup: CDR1 MNHNS, CDR2 SASEGT. The V segment lost 6 bases and the J segment 0 bases; nucleotides outside the gene matches: 5. The CDR3 loop is CASRLNRGSGNTIYF. The DNA of the CDR3 is TGTGCCAGCAGGTTAAACAGGGGCTCTGGAAACACCATATATTTT.

This clonotype was seen a handful of times. This chain connects TRBV2 to TRBJ1-2; D remains ambiguous. Deletions cut 11 bases from V and 8 bases from J, with 27 bases between. Germline V gene data show CDR1 as SNHLY and CDR2 as FYNNEI. This CDR3 spans 15 amino acids. This CDR3 is CASFSDEDRRRGYTF. CDR3 sequence (DNA): TGTGCCTCATTTTCCGACGAAGACCGCCGTCGGGGCTACACCTTC.

This sequence joins TRBV20-1 and TRBJ2-1; TRBD1 agrees at 10 bases. J was trimmed by 6 bases and V by 5 bases; bases with no gene match: 19. This CDR3 region has 18 residues. Germline loops: CDR1 DFQATT, CDR2 SNEGSKA (reference sequence). CDR3 DNA sequence: TGCAGTGCTCCTCCGGGACAGGGGTACGGGAGGGCGAGCAATGAGCAGTTCTTC. It yields the protein CSAPPGQGYGRASNEQFF.

The V and J genes are TRBV7-9 and TRBJ1-1; D call uncertain. V dropped 0 bases and J dropped 7 bases, with 12 bases sitting between them. The V gene's germline CDR1 is SEHNR and CDR2 FQNEAQ (reference sequence). The CDR3 sequence is 14 residues long. As DNA, the CDR3 is TGTGCCAGCAGCTTAGCGCGGGGTGTGGGTGAAGCTTTCTTT. Encoded protein: CASSLARGVGEAFF. The full variable domain, completed using reference TRBV7-9 and TRBJ1-1, is DTGVSQNPRHKITKRGQNVTFRCDPISEHNRLYWYRQTLGQGPEFLTYFQNEAQLEKSRLLSDRFSAERPKGSFSTLEIQRTEQGDSAMYLCASSLARGVGEAFFGQGTRLTVV.

This clonotype occurred once. J is TRBJ2-5 and V is TRBV7-9; D may be TRBD2 (6 bases). The CDR3 is 14 amino acids. V shed 5 bases and J shed 7 bases, with 17 bases lying between them. In germline, CDR1 is SEHNR, CDR2 FQNEAQ (reference sequence). This chain's CDR3 is CASSEIAETATQYF. As DNA, the CDR3 is TGTGCCAGCAGCGAGATAGCGGAGACAGCGACCCAGTACTTC.

The rearrangement links TRBV12-1 to TRBJ2-2. TRBV12-1 is given as a pseudogene. This CDR3 is 14 amino acids long. The CDR3 DNA follows: TGTGCCAGCAGCTTTCTCCAGCGCACCGGGGAGCTGTTTTTT. It is translated as CASSFLQRTGELFF.

The chain carries TRBV6-2 or TRBV6-3 and TRBJ2-7; the D gene is possibly TRBD1 (5 bases). Per the germline V gene, CDR1 is MNHEY and CDR2 is SVGEGT. Trimming removed 6 bases from V and 2 bases from J, with 11 bases in between. This CDR3 comprises 13 residues. CDR3 bases: TGTGCCAGCAGCCGAGGACACCCCTACGAGCAGTACTTC. Translating it yields CASSRGHPYEQYF.

The table lists this clonotype with a few counts. V gene TRBV15 combines with J gene TRBJ2-5; possible D gene TRBD2, 5 bases. The CDR3 contains 15 residues. V was clipped by 0 bases and J by 4 bases, with 12 bases between them. CDR1 LNHNV and CDR2 YYDKDF come from the germline V gene (reference sequence). Here the CDR3 reads CATSRDVGVGETQYF. The CDR3 DNA is TGTGCCACCAGCAGAGATGTCGGGGTTGGAGAGACCCAGTACTTC.

The chain uses TRBV20-1 and TRBJ2-5, with a weak D call TRBD1 (7 bases). CDR3 length: 16 residues. Trimming pared 3 bases from V and 2 bases from J, leaving 19 bases between. The germline V gene encodes CDR1 DFQATT and CDR2 SNEGSKA (reference sequence). The CDR3 sequence: CSARSFKQGGQETQYF. The CDR3, as DNA: TGCAGTGCTAGGAGTTTCAAGCAGGGGGGACAAGAGACCCAGTACTTC.

The chain has TRBV19 and TRBJ1-6; no clear D. The CDR3 totals 14 residues. Germline-derived CDR1 and CDR2 are LNHDA and SQIVND (reference sequence). V was cut by 3 bases and J by 5 bases, with 8 bases left in between. The CDR3: CASSIQSNNSPLHF. CDR3 coding DNA: TGTGCCAGTAGTATCCAGTCAAATAATTCACCCCTCCACTTT.

The chain employs TRBV20-1 and TRBJ2-3; D might be TRBD2 (5 bases). Germline values: CDR1 DFQATT, CDR2 SNEGSKA (reference sequence). Trimming took 2 bases from V and 1 from J, leaving 13 bases between them. CDR3 length equals 15 residues. DNA for the CDR3: TGCAGTGCTAGACGCCAGGCGGGTGGCACAGATACGCAGTATTTT. This encodes CSARRQAGGTDTQYF.

V is TRBV6-4 and J is TRBJ2-2, with a weak D call TRBD1 (6 bases). The CDR3 is 14 amino acids. Germline values: CDR1 MRHNA, CDR2 SNTAGT. The ends were cut back, 4 bases at V and 0 bases at J, with 6 bases in the middle. The CDR3: CASSGQANTGELFF. CDR3 in DNA: TGTGCCAGCAGTGGACAGGCGAACACCGGGGAGCTGTTTTTT.

The genes are TRBV6-1 and TRBJ2-1; 10 bases match TRBD2. Germline assignment: CDR1 MNHNS and CDR2 SASEGT. V was clipped by 3 bases and J by 7 bases; unmatched bases: 6. The CDR3 runs to 15 residues. Here the CDR3 reads CASSEPSGSLNEQFF. The CDR3 coding sequence is TGTGCCAGCAGTGAGCCTAGCGGGAGTCTTAATGAGCAGTTCTTC.

The V call is TRBV7-6, the J call TRBJ2-1, with D possibly TRBD1 on 6 matching bases. V was pared by 4 bases and J by 5 bases, with 12 bases between. Per germline, CDR1 SGHVS and CDR2 FNYEAQ. The CDR3 is made up of 14 amino acids. DNA for the CDR3: TGTGCCAGCAGCTGGAAGGACAGACACAATGAGCAGTTCTTC. Amino acid sequence: CASSWKDRHNEQFF.

This clonotype was seen once. This chain joins TRBV28 and TRBJ1-2; D is ambiguous. The CDR3 is made up of 12 amino acids. The V and J ends lost 6 bases and 2 bases respectively, with 7 bases between them. The germline gives CDR1 MDHEN, CDR2 SYDVKM. CDR3 region: CASSLKNYGYTF. CDR3 DNA: TGTGCCAGCAGCTTGAAGAACTATGGCTACACCTTC.

The chain couples TRBV28 to TRBJ2-7; TRBD1 matches 7 bases. Per the germline V gene, CDR1 is MDHEN and CDR2 is SYDVKM. V shed 9 bases, J shed 4 bases, and the junction held 9 bases outside the gene matches. CDR3 size: 13 residues. CDR3 DNA sequence: TGTGCCAGTCACAGGGGCGACCGGTACGAGCAGTACTTC. Residues: CASHRGDRYEQYF.

CDR3 in DNA: TGCAGTGCTAGCCAGGGACTAGGGTTAGTCGAGCAGTACTTC. Protein product: CSASQGLGLVEQYF. The rearrangement uses TRBV20-1 and TRBJ2-7; TRBD2 matches 8 bases. With 3 bases clipped from V and 6 bases from J, the junction kept 10 bases outside the gene matches. The CDR3 has 14 amino acids. CDR1 is DFQATT and CDR2 is SNEGSKA in the germline V gene (reference sequence).

This clonotype was counted a few times. V is TRBV2 and J is TRBJ2-2, with 13 bases aligning to TRBD2. With V trimmed by 6 bases and J by 4 bases, 2 bases remained unmatched. Germline assignment: CDR1 SNHLY and CDR2 FYNNEI. This CDR3 is built from 15 residues. This CDR3 is CASRGLAGRTGELFF. The DNA for the CDR3 is TGTGCCAGCAGGGGACTAGCGGGACGCACCGGGGAGCTGTTTTTT.

This clonotype appeared a single time. DNA of the CDR3: TGTGCCAGCAGCAAAGGTAACGGGGCCCGGTCCTACGAGCAGTACTTC. Amino acid sequence: CASSKGNGARSYEQYF. The chain has TRBV21-1 and TRBJ2-7; no check of the table's D call, TRBD2, against the DNA was made. TRBV21-1 represents a pseudogene. The CDR3 spans 16 residues.

The chain couples TRBV18 to TRBJ2-2; D perhaps matches TRBD2 (6 bases). V was pared by 0 bases and J by 12 bases, with 17 bases between. Germline V gene sequence: CDR1 KGHSH, CDR2 LQKENI. The CDR3 is 15 residues long. CDR3 in DNA: TGTGCCAGCTCACCACCGCGGGACGGATATTGGAAGCTGTTTTTT. Protein product: CASSPPRDGYWKLFF. The variable domain in full, with the rest retrieved from reference TRBV18 and TRBJ2-2, is NAGVMQNPRHLVRRRGQEARLRCSPMKGHSHVYWYRQLPEEGLKFMVYLQKENIIDESGMPKERFSAEFPKEGPSILRIQQVVRGDSAAYFCASSPPRDGYWKLFFGEGSRLTVL.

The rearrangement joins TRBV12-5 to TRBJ2-2; D is possibly TRBD1 (7 bases). CDR1 and CDR2 from the germline V gene are LGHNT and FRNRAP. Trimming stripped 3 bases from V and 1 base from J, with 15 bases between. The CDR3 length is 17 residues. CDR3: CASGFVPGGQNTGELFF. In nucleotides, the CDR3 is TGTGCTAGTGGTTTCGTCCCAGGGGGGCAGAACACCGGGGAGCTGTTTTTT. The whole variable domain, remainder taken from reference TRBV12-5 and TRBJ2-2, is DARVTQTPRHKVTEMGQEVTMRCQPILGHNTVFWYRQTMMQGLELLAYFRNRAPLDDSGMPKDRFSAEMPDATLATLKIQPSEPRDSAVYFCASGFVPGGQNTGELFFGEGSRLTVL.

This clonotype was seen more than once but under ten times. V gene TRBV20-1 combines with J gene TRBJ2-5; D tentatively reads TRBD1 or TRBD2 (5 bases each). Trimming cost V 0 bases and J 2 bases, with 28 bases left between them. This CDR3 comprises 20 residues. The V gene's germline CDR1 is DFQATT and CDR2 SNEGSKA (reference sequence). This chain's CDR3 is CSARDLIVRRDRRRQETQYF. The CDR3 bases are TGCAGTGCTAGAGATCTTATAGTACGAAGGGACCGACGACGGCAAGAGACCCAGTACTTC.

The chain joins TRBV7-8 to TRBJ2-7, with 8 bases fitting TRBD2. V gave up 5 bases and J gave up 0 bases; unmatched junction bases: 6. There are 15 residues in the CDR3. Germline CDR1 SGHVS, CDR2 FQNEAQ. CDR3 loop: CASSNKRGSSYEQYF. Written as DNA, the CDR3 is TGTGCCAGCAGCAATAAGCGGGGGAGCTCCTACGAGCAGTACTTC.

The CDR3 DNA sequence: TGTGCCAGCAGCCGTAGCGGGATAACCTACGAGCAGTACTTC. It codes for CASSRSGITYEQYF. The gene calls are TRBV7-9 and TRBJ2-7; 8 bases align to TRBD2. The CDR3 has 14 amino acids. CDR1 SEHNR and CDR2 FQNEAQ come from the germline V gene (reference sequence). The junction had 5 bases not matched to a gene; V was cut back by 5 bases and J by 2 bases.

CDR3 nucleotides: TGCAGTGCTAGGAATTTAGCGGGAGTGGTAGAGACCCAGTACTTC. It encodes CSARNLAGVVETQYF. This sequence joins TRBV20-1 and TRBJ2-1; 9 bases line up with TRBD2. Matching the DNA end better, TRBJ2-5 makes the J call doubtful. This CDR3 has 15 amino acids. Germline V CDR1 and CDR2: DFQATT, SNEGSKA (reference sequence).

The chain recombines TRBV20-1 with TRBJ1-5; no definite D call. This CDR3 has 15 amino acids. V was clipped by 3 bases and J by 7 bases, with 19 bases between them. The germline V gene has CDR1 DFQATT and CDR2 SNEGSKA (reference sequence). This CDR3 is CSASDDGIPRQPQHF. CDR3 in DNA: TGCAGTGCTAGTGACGACGGGATTCCACGGCAGCCCCAGCATTTT.